One and the same sample provided the 32 T cell receptor beta chains below, sequenced in a study of cytomegalovirus exposure and HLA in healthy donors. The primer mix had 60 Vbeta and 13 Jbeta primers. Method: immunoSEQ multiplex PCR; TCRdb's copy keeps in-frame clones and lacks some. The sample lists 170,000 or so clones, over 70% seen once, with more than 0.5% in the top ten. Sequenced sample: PBMCs. The source is a woman aged 45-59 years in good health and CMV-seronegative.

This chain uses TRBV5-4 with TRBJ2-2, with 12 bases matching TRBD2. The CDR3 runs 19 residues. Trimming at V came to 5 bases and at J to 1 base, leaving 12 bases not matched to a gene. Germline CDR1 and CDR2: SGHNT and YYREEE (reference sequence). Here the CDR3 DNA reads TGTGCCAGCAGACTCAGACTAGCGGGAGACTTCATGAACACCGGGGAGCTGTTTTTT. It encodes CASRLRLAGDFMNTGELFF.

V usage is TRBV30 and J usage is TRBJ2-1; TRBD1 might be the D (6 bases). The V and J ends lost 3 bases and 0 bases respectively, with 9 bases between them. Per the germline V gene, CDR1 is GTSNPN and CDR2 is SVGIG (reference sequence). This CDR3 spans 14 amino acids. The CDR3 here is CAWRQGFSYNEQFF. As DNA, the CDR3 is TGTGCCTGGAGACAGGGCTTCTCCTACAATGAGCAGTTCTTC.

The genes are TRBV19 and TRBJ2-7; perhaps TRBD1 as D (5 bases). The CDR3 is 17 residues long. Germline CDR1 reads LNHDA; CDR2 reads SQIVND (reference sequence). Trimming pared 5 bases from V and 2 bases from J, leaving 22 bases between. This CDR3 reads CASSARLTWGRTYEQYF. The CDR3 nucleotides read TGTGCCAGTAGTGCCCGCCTTACGTGGGGCCGGACCTACGAGCAGTACTTC. Full variable domain (missing parts from reference TRBV19 and TRBJ2-7): DGGITQSPKYLFRKEGQNVTLSCEQNLNHDAMYWYRQDPGQGLRLIYYSQIVNDFQKGDIAEGYSVSREKKESFPLTVTSAQKNPTAFYLCASSARLTWGRTYEQYFGPGTRLTVT.

V gene TRBV7-2 combines with J gene TRBJ2-7; 12 nucleotides line up with TRBD2. Trimming removed 5 bases from V and 1 base from J; junction bases left unmatched: 12. CDR3 length: 18 amino acids. The germline V gene has CDR1 SGHTA and CDR2 FQGNSA. CDR3 bases: TGTGCCAGCAGCGCTCCCCAACTTCTAGCGGGGGGGTCCTACGAGCAGTACTTC. Residues: CASSAPQLLAGGSYEQYF. The entire variable domain, with the rest obtained from reference TRBV7-2 and TRBJ2-7, is as follows: GAGVSQSPSNKVTEKGKDVELRCDPISGHTALYWYRQSLGQGLEFLIYFQGNSAPDKSGLPSDRFSAERTGGSVSTLTIQRTQQEDSAVYLCASSAPQLLAGGSYEQYFGPGTRLTVT.

This clone appeared a few times. The chain combines TRBV5-1 with TRBJ2-2; D is unresolved. Trimming stripped 0 bases from V and 1 base from J, with 4 bases between. The CDR3 has 14 residues. The germline V gene encodes CDR1 SGHRS and CDR2 YFSETQ. The CDR3 spells CASSLVQNTGELFF. CDR3 nucleotides: TGCGCCAGCAGCTTGGTCCAGAACACCGGGGAGCTGTTTTTT.

V is TRBV5-6 and J is TRBJ2-3; 7 nucleotides line up with TRBD1. CDR1 and CDR2 from the germline V gene are SGHDT and YYEEEE. The J segment lost 0 bases and the V segment lost 2 bases, leaving 12 bases of the junction unmatched. The CDR3 covers 18 residues. Here the CDR3 DNA reads TGTGCCAGCAGCTTCAGGGGGTTAGCCAGAGTTAGCACAGATACGCAGTATTTT. Translation gives CASSFRGLARVSTDTQYF.

The chain uses TRBV5-4 and TRBJ2-3; 11 nucleotides match TRBD1. The germline gives CDR1 SGHNT, CDR2 YYREEE (reference sequence). The CDR3 loop spans 17 amino acids. Trimming cost V 6 bases and J 1 base; bases outside gene matches: 10. The CDR3, as DNA: TGTGCCAGCACCCGGGACAGGGGGTATTTGGGCACAGATACGCAGTATTTT. Protein sequence: CASTRDRGYLGTDTQYF.

This chain uses TRBV7-3 with TRBJ2-5, with a weak D call TRBD2 (6 bases). Near its end, the DNA agrees better with TRBJ2-7, so the J call may be wrong. The germline CDR1 and CDR2 sequences are SGHTA and FQGTGA. The CDR3 runs 15 residues. CDR3 sequence: CASSLTSGRSYEQYF. The CDR3 DNA reads TGTGCCAGCAGCTTAACTAGCGGACGTTCCTACGAGCAGTACTTC.

The chain recombines TRBV19 with TRBJ2-7, with D maybe TRBD2 (5 bases). Germline V gives CDR1 LNHDA, CDR2 SQIVND (reference sequence). V shed 1 base and J shed 1 base, with 11 bases lying between them. This CDR3 region has 15 residues. CDR3: CASSIGRASSYEQYF. DNA of the CDR3: TGTGCCAGTAGTATAGGGCGGGCTAGTTCCTACGAGCAGTACTTC.

The gene calls are TRBV5-1 and TRBJ2-5, with D possibly being TRBD1 (6 bases). The CDR3 extends over 14 amino acids. Germline CDR1 is SGHRS and CDR2 is YFSETQ. Trimming shortened V by 3 bases and J by 1 base, and 10 bases separated the two germline ends. CDR3 sequence (DNA): TGCGCCAGCAGCTCGGGGACACTCCAAGAGACCCAGTACTTC. It yields the protein CASSSGTLQETQYF.

V is TRBV7-9 and J is TRBJ2-2, with 11 bases lining up with TRBD2. Unmatched junction bases numbered 14, after V lost 5 bases and J lost 9 bases. Germline V gene lookup returns CDR1 SEHNR and CDR2 FQNEAQ (reference sequence). This CDR3 comprises 17 residues. CDR3 in amino acids: CASSGGLAEPNDRELFF. CDR3 sequence (DNA): TGTGCCAGCAGCGGGGGACTAGCGGAGCCTAATGACCGGGAGCTGTTTTTT.

In the case of this clone: Germline is not matched at one junction end, which may reflect a read error. CDR3 sequence: CASSSGQGAAF. The CDR3 DNA reads TGTGCCAGCAGTTCCGGACAGGGGGCAGCCTTC. The V gene is TRBV6-5, the J gene TRBJ1-2; 11 nucleotides align to TRBD1. The CDR3 sequence is 11 residues long. CDR1 MNHEY and CDR2 SVGAGI come from the germline V gene.

The chain carries TRBV7-9 and TRBJ1-4, with D tentatively TRBD1 (6 bases). With 4 bases removed from V and 0 bases from J, the gap between germline ends came to 18 bases. Germline V lookup: CDR1 SEHNR, CDR2 FQNEAQ (reference sequence). This CDR3 comprises 18 residues. The CDR3 sequence is CASSSPGTGRSTNEKLFF. CDR3 sequence (DNA): TGTGCCAGCAGCTCACCCGGAACAGGGCGTTCAACTAATGAAAAACTGTTTTTT. Full variable domain (outside the CDR3, taken from reference TRBV7-9 and TRBJ1-4): DTGVSQNPRHKITKRGQNVTFRCDPISEHNRLYWYRQTLGQGPEFLTYFQNEAQLEKSRLLSDRFSAERPKGSFSTLEIQRTEQGDSAMYLCASSSPGTGRSTNEKLFFGSGTQLSVL.

V is TRBV28 and J is TRBJ2-1; 8 bases are a match to TRBD1. The germline gives CDR1 MDHEN, CDR2 SYDVKM. The CDR3 is 16 amino acids. The V gene end was trimmed by 4 bases and the J gene end by 5 bases; junction bases not matched to a gene: 10. The CDR3 sequence: CASSSTGTGRDNEQFF. CDR3 in DNA: TGTGCCAGCAGTTCCACCGGGACAGGAAGGGACAATGAGCAGTTCTTC.

V and J are TRBV7-9 and TRBJ1-5; tentatively, D is TRBD1 (6 bases). The CDR3 spans 15 residues. Germline-derived CDR1 and CDR2 are SEHNR and FQNEAQ (reference sequence). Deletions cut 1 base from V and 3 bases from J, with 10 bases between. CDR3 nucleotide sequence: TGTGCCAGCAGCTTAGTAGGGGGTGACAATCAGCCCCAGCATTTT. Protein product: CASSLVGGDNQPQHF.

The chain couples TRBV19 to TRBJ1-3; the D gene is possibly TRBD1 (6 bases). Between the trimmed V and J ends, which lost 7 bases and 2 bases, there was a span of 18 bases. The CDR3 is made up of 16 amino acids. Germline V gene lookup returns CDR1 LNHDA and CDR2 SQIVND (reference sequence). CDR3 sequence reads: CASTYRHRVTGNTIYF. The CDR3 coding sequence is TGTGCCAGTACTTATAGGCACAGGGTTACTGGAAACACCATATATTTT.

This clone was seen once. This rearrangement joins TRBV6-5 to TRBJ2-3, with 7 bases that match TRBD2. Germline V lookup: CDR1 MNHEY, CDR2 SVGAGI. With 1 base clipped from V and 5 bases from J, the junction kept 6 bases outside the gene matches. This CDR3 comprises 15 residues. The CDR3 is CASSYWAGDQDTQYF. Written as DNA, the CDR3 is TGTGCCAGCAGTTACTGGGCGGGAGACCAAGATACGCAGTATTTT.

The V and J genes are TRBV5-4 and TRBJ1-6, with 7 bases fitting TRBD1. Germline V CDR1 and CDR2: SGHNT, YYREEE (reference sequence). V shed 6 bases, J shed 14 bases, and the junction held 11 bases outside the gene matches. The CDR3 is made up of 13 amino acids. The DNA for the CDR3 is TGTGCCAGCAAACGACAGGGTTTCGATGCCCTCCACTTT. Amino acids: CASKRQGFDALHF.

Of note for this clone: The identical CDR3 is also encoded by other nucleotide sequences in the sample. This chain joins TRBV28 and TRBJ2-7; D gene unclear. The CDR3 spans 12 residues. V was pared by 6 bases and J by 3 bases, with 9 bases between. CDR1 is MDHEN and CDR2 is SYDVKM in the germline V gene. The CDR3, as DNA: TGTGCCAGCAGCCTTTTGTACTACGAGCAGTACTTC. As protein: CASSLLYYEQYF.

The rearrangement links TRBV6-5 to TRBJ2-7; a weak D match, TRBD2 (5 bases). Looked up from germline, CDR1 is MNHEY and CDR2 is SVGAGI. The CDR3 runs to 15 residues. V was clipped by 6 bases and J by 7 bases, with 22 bases between them. CDR3: CASSDGVRTAGEQYF. The DNA of the CDR3 is TGTGCCAGCAGCGACGGGGTCCGGACTGCAGGTGAGCAGTACTTC.

The J gene is TRBJ2-5, the V gene TRBV28; 8 bases line up with TRBD2. This CDR3 spans 16 amino acids. The V gene end was trimmed by 6 bases and the J gene end by 0 bases; junction bases not matched to a gene: 9. Germline CDR1 MDHEN, CDR2 SYDVKM. CDR3 coding DNA: TGTGCCAGCAGACCCGGGAGGGGCCTGTACCAAGAGACCCAGTACTTC. It specifies CASRPGRGLYQETQYF.

The chain carries TRBV5-1 and TRBJ2-3, with TRBD2 matching over 9 bases. This CDR3 has 14 amino acids. Germline V gene data show CDR1 as SGHRS and CDR2 as YFSETQ. Losses at the gene ends were 5 bases for V and 5 bases for J; bases not matched to a gene: 6. Here the CDR3 DNA reads TGCGCCAGCAGTCTTAGCGGGAGAGGAGATACGCAGTATTTT. The encoded protein is CASSLSGRGDTQYF. Full variable domain (outside the CDR3, taken from reference TRBV5-1 and TRBJ2-3): KAGVTQTPRYLIKTRGQQVTLSCSPISGHRSVSWYQQTPGQGLQFLFEYFSETQRNKGNFPGRFSGRQFSNSRSEMNVSTLELGDSALYLCASSLSGRGDTQYFGPGTRLTVL.

The rearrangement links TRBV9 to TRBJ2-3, with 7 bases identical to TRBD2. V lost 2 bases and J lost 0; bases outside the gene matches: 3. CDR3 length: 15 amino acids. Germline values: CDR1 SGDLS, CDR2 YYNGEE. The CDR3: CASSVLAASTDTQYF. The DNA for the CDR3 is TGTGCCAGCAGCGTTCTAGCGGCTAGCACAGATACGCAGTATTTT.

The chain employs TRBV13 and TRBJ2-7, with 7 bases matching TRBD1. Trimming removed 6 bases from V and 4 bases from J; junction bases left unmatched: 9. This CDR3 has 14 residues. Per the germline V gene, CDR1 is PRHDT and CDR2 is FYEKMQ (reference sequence). CDR3 coding DNA: TGTGCCAGCAGGTCACGGGACAGTCTTTACGAGCAGTACTTC. This translates into CASRSRDSLYEQYF.

Only a few counts were recorded for this clone. The rearrangement uses TRBV5-6 and TRBJ2-1, with 7 bases lining up with TRBD1. The germline CDR1 and CDR2 sequences are SGHDT and YYEEEE. The CDR3 consists of 16 residues. V gave up 4 bases and J gave up 0 bases; unmatched junction bases: 7. In DNA form, the CDR3 reads TGTGCCAGCAGCACGGACAGGTCAATCTCCTACAATGAGCAGTTCTTC. Amino acids: CASSTDRSISYNEQFF.

This chain links TRBV5-1 with TRBJ1-3, with D perhaps matching TRBD1 (6 bases). V lost 0 bases and J 0 bases, leaving 10 bases between the germline ends. CDR1 SGHRS and CDR2 YFSETQ come from the germline V gene. This CDR3 has 16 residues. The CDR3, as DNA: TGCGCCAGCAGCTTGGCGGACAGCAGCTCTGGAAACACCATATATTTT. It is translated as CASSLADSSSGNTIYF.

V and J are TRBV6-5 and TRBJ1-2; D is possibly TRBD1 (6 bases). The V and J ends lost 6 bases and 4 bases respectively, with 18 bases between them. The V gene's germline CDR1 is MNHEY and CDR2 SVGAGI. This CDR3 region has 15 residues. CDR3 amino acids: CASSQITGPIYGYTF. The CDR3 DNA follows: TGTGCCAGCAGCCAAATTACAGGGCCCATCTATGGCTACACCTTC.

This chain uses TRBV6-5 with TRBJ1-5; TRBD1 matches at 9 bases. Trimming removed 4 bases from V and 6 bases from J; junction bases left unmatched: 4. The CDR3 extends over 14 amino acids. Looked up from germline, CDR1 is MNHEY and CDR2 is SVGAGI. CDR3 DNA sequence: TGTGCCAGCAGTTCACAGGGGGCTGGTCAGCCCCAGCATTTT. Protein product: CASSSQGAGQPQHF.

This chain joins TRBV19 and TRBJ2-1; the match to TRBD1 covers 8 bases. Unmatched junction bases numbered 7, after V lost 5 bases and J lost 7 bases. The CDR3 spans 14 residues. Germline CDR1 is LNHDA and CDR2 is SQIVND (reference sequence). In nucleotides, the CDR3 is TGTGCCAGTAGTCTGGGGACAGGTCTTAATGAGCAGTTCTTC. Translation gives CASSLGTGLNEQFF. The entire variable domain, with the rest obtained from reference TRBV19 and TRBJ2-1, is as follows: DGGITQSPKYLFRKEGQNVTLSCEQNLNHDAMYWYRQDPGQGLRLIYYSQIVNDFQKGDIAEGYSVSREKKESFPLTVTSAQKNPTAFYLCASSLGTGLNEQFFGPGTRLTVL.

J is TRBJ1-4 and V is TRBV7-6; D might be TRBD1 (6 bases). Germline CDR1 reads SGHVS; CDR2 reads FNYEAQ. This CDR3 has 13 amino acids. V gave up 3 bases and J gave up 8 bases, with 10 bases separating them. DNA for the CDR3: TGTGCCAGCAGCTTTGACAGGCGGGAAAAACTGTTTTTT. It is translated as CASSFDRREKLFF. Looking up the rest from reference TRBV7-6 and TRBJ1-4 gives the full variable domain: GAGVSQSPRYKVTKRGQDVALRCDPISGHVSLYWYRQALGQGPEFLTYFNYEAQQDKSGLPNDRFSAERPEGSISTLTIQRTEQRDSAMYRCASSFDRREKLFFGSGTQLSVL.

The chain is built from TRBV11-2 and TRBJ1-2; 7 bases are a match to TRBD1. The CDR3 loop spans 12 amino acids. With 6 bases clipped from V and 14 bases from J, the junction kept 12 bases outside the gene matches. Germline V gene sequence: CDR1 SGHAT, CDR2 FQNNGV. The CDR3 spells CASRPRRQGCTF. CDR3 DNA: TGTGCCAGCAGACCTCGAAGACAGGGTTGTACCTTC.

The chain joins TRBV6-1 to TRBJ1-2; TRBD1 matches 8 bases. The germline CDR1 and CDR2 sequences are MNHNS and SASEGT. This CDR3 spans 13 amino acids. V lost 11 bases and J lost 3; bases outside the gene matches: 8. CDR3 protein: CAHSPDRDYGYTF. The CDR3 DNA sequence: TGTGCCCACTCCCCGGACAGGGACTATGGCTACACCTTC.